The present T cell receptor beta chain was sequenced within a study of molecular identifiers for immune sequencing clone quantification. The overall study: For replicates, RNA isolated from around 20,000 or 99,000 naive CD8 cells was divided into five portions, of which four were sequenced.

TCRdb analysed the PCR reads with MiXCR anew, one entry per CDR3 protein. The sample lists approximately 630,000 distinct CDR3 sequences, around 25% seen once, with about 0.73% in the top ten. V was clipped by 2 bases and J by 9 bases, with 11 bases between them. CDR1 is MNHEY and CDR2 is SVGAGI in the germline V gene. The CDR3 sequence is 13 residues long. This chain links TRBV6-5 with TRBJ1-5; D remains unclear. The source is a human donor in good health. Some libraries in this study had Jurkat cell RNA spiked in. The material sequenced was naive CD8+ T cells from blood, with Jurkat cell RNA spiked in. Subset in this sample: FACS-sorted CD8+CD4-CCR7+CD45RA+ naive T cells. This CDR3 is CASSYGPSGPQHF. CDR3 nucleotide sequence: TGTGCCAGCAGTTACGGACCGAGCGGGCCCCAGCATTTT.